The clone carrying this T cell receptor beta chain was detected many times. What it binds is not known. The data derive from a study of spatial heterogeneity in lung cancer. Study findings and constraints: Compared with follow-up, resection was when ubiquitous expanded tumor TCRs appeared in blood more.

Unique molecular identifiers, one per molecule, were present on every TCR cDNA molecule. Using its own MiXCR run on the 5' RACE reads, TCRdb lists one record per CDR3 protein. The sample holds 10,000 to 15,000 distinct CDR3 sequences; 3.8% are singletons and the top ten take more than 35%. The ends were cut back, 2 bases at V and 8 bases at J, with 16 bases in the middle. This CDR3 region has 15 residues. CDR1 ENHRY and CDR2 SYGVKD come from the germline V gene. This sample's time point: sample taken at primary tumor resection. There were 72 donors, all of them untreated patients with early-stage non-small cell lung cancer.

The chain uses TRBV10-3 and TRBJ2-1; TRBD2 is a possible D gene (5 bases). The receptor's source is a male donor with early-stage non-small cell lung cancer. This specimen was PBMCs, taken at surgery. The DNA of the CDR3 is TGTGCCATCAGTGAGATGGAGGCCTCCGGGTATGAGCAGTTCTTC. Translated, it gives CAISEMEASGYEQFF.